The 10 T cell receptor beta chains below all came from one sample that was sequenced in a study of CD8 T cell repertoires and HIV-1 epitope variants. The antigens for these receptors are not known. Sequencing was performed with immunoSEQ multiplex PCR; in TCRdb, only in-frame clones are kept and a portion is missing. The table shows several thousand clones, with over 55% occurring only once. The sample taken for sequencing was cultured CD8+ T cells derived from PBMCs. The receptor source for this set is a male donor with HIV.

V is TRBV27 and J is TRBJ1-1, with 8 bases matching TRBD1. The germline V gene has CDR1 MNHEY and CDR2 SMNVEV (reference sequence). The CDR3 is made up of 16 amino acids. V gave up 0 bases and J gave up 3 bases; unmatched junction bases: 6. In DNA form, the CDR3 reads TGTGCCAGCAGTTTATCGTGGACAGGGTGGGACACTGAAGCTTTCTTT. It yields the protein CASSLSWTGWDTEAFF.

V gene TRBV28 combines with J gene TRBJ2-1; 7 bases fit TRBD2. CDR3 length: 19 residues. Losses at the gene ends were 4 bases for V and 7 bases for J; bases not matched to a gene: 22. Germline V gives CDR1 MDHEN, CDR2 SYDVKM. The CDR3 here is CASSSPLVREGRAGNEQFF. CDR3 in DNA: TGTGCCAGCAGTTCCCCCTTGGTTCGTGAGGGCAGAGCGGGGAATGAGCAGTTCTTC.

This chain links TRBV29-1 with TRBJ2-3; D is uncertain. CDR1 is SQVTM and CDR2 is ANQGSEA in the germline V gene. V lost 5 bases to trimming and J lost 6 bases, with 9 bases between them. This CDR3 region has 11 residues. As DNA, the CDR3 is TGCAGCGTTCTCCCCCTGGATACGCAGTATTTT. Translated, it gives CSVLPLDTQYF.

In nucleotides, the CDR3 is TGTGCCAGCAGCGTAGAAGGGGCCACAGATACGCAGTATTTT. Amino acids: CASSVEGATDTQYF. The chain employs TRBV9 and TRBJ2-3, with a weak D call TRBD1 (5 bases). The CDR3 is 14 amino acids. Per the germline V gene, CDR1 is SGDLS and CDR2 is YYNGEE. Trimming took 0 bases from V and 2 from J, leaving 7 bases between them. The variable domain in full, completed from reference TRBV9 and TRBJ2-3, reads DSGVTQTPKHLITATGQRVTLRCSPRSGDLSVYWYQQSLDQGLQFLIQYYNGEERAKGNILERFSAQQFPDLHSELNLSSLELGDSALYFCASSVEGATDTQYFGPGTRLTVL.

This clone was seen once. V gene TRBV7-2 combines with J gene TRBJ2-7, with unresolved D. CDR3 size: 16 residues. Germline lookup yields CDR1 SGHTA and CDR2 FQGNSA. V gave up 1 base and J gave up 0 bases, with 13 bases separating them. The CDR3 here is CASSLVPAPSSYEQYF. DNA of the CDR3: TGTGCCAGCAGCTTAGTTCCGGCCCCGAGCTCCTACGAGCAGTACTTC.

There are a few counts of this clone. The chain carries TRBV11-2 and TRBJ1-1; D unresolved. The CDR3 contains 12 residues. Looked up from germline, CDR1 is SGHAT and CDR2 is FQNNGV. Trimming left V 2 bases short and J 1 base short, with 2 bases between. CDR3 protein: CASSLWNTEAFF. CDR3 bases: TGTGCCAGCAGCTTATGGAACACTGAAGCTTTCTTT.

V gene TRBV7-8 combines with J gene TRBJ2-1, with D perhaps TRBD1 (6 bases). The CDR3 consists of 15 residues. Germline values: CDR1 SGHVS, CDR2 FQNEAQ. Trimming took 2 bases from V and 8 from J, leaving 16 bases between them. CDR3 DNA sequence: TGTGCCAGCAGCTTAACACAGGGCCCCTCGGATGAGCAGTTCTTC. This gives the protein CASSLTQGPSDEQFF.

V gene TRBV19 combines with J gene TRBJ1-1; 7 bases map to TRBD1. The germline V gene encodes CDR1 LNHDA and CDR2 SQIVND (reference sequence). The V gene end was trimmed by 5 bases and the J gene end by 8 bases; junction bases not matched to a gene: 5. The CDR3 length is 12 residues. CDR3 coding DNA: TGTGCCAGTAGTGTCGGGACAGTAGAAGCTTTCTTT. It is translated as CASSVGTVEAFF.

This chain uses TRBV7-6 with TRBJ1-1; D not resolved. Germline V gene sequence: CDR1 SGHVS, CDR2 FNYEAQ. V lost 5 bases and J lost 3, with 13 bases in between. The CDR3 totals 14 residues. The CDR3 DNA is TGTGCCAGCAGCCCACCCTTATGGTACACTGAAGCTTTCTTT. As protein: CASSPPLWYTEAFF.

This clone was picked up a small number of times. The chain carries TRBV19 and TRBJ1-4; 7 bases align to TRBD1. Per germline, CDR1 LNHDA and CDR2 SQIVND (reference sequence). The CDR3 sequence is 17 residues long. Unmatched junction bases numbered 16, after V lost 4 bases and J lost 8 bases. This CDR3 reads CASSTQTDRTMREKLFF. In DNA form, the CDR3 reads TGTGCCAGTAGTACACAAACGGACAGGACGATGCGGGAAAAACTGTTTTTT.